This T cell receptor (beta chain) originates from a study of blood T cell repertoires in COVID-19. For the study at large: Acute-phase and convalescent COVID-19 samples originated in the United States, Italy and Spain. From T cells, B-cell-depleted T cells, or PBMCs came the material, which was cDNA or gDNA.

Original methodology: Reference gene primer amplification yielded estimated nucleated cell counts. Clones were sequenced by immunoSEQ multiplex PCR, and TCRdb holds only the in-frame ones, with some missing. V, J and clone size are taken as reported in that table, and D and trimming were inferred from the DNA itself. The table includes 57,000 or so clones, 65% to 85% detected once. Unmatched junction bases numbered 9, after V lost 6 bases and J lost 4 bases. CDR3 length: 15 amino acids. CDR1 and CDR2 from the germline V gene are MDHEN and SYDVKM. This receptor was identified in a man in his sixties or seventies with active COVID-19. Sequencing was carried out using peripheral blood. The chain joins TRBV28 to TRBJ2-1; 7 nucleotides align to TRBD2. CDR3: CASSRSGTLYNEQFF. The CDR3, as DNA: TGTGCCAGCAGCCGAAGCGGGACCCTTTACAATGAGCAGTTCTTC.